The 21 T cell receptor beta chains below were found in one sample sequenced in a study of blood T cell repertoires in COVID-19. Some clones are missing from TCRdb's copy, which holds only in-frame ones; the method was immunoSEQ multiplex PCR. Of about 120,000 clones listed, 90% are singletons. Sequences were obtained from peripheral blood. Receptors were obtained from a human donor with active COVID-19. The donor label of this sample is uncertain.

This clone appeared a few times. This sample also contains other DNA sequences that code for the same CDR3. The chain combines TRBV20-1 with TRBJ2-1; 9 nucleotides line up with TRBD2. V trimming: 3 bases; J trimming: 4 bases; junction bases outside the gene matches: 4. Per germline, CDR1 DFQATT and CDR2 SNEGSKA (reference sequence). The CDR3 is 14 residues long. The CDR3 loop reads CSASGGGAYNEQFF. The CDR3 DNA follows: TGCAGTGCTAGTGGCGGGGGGGCTTACAATGAGCAGTTCTTC.

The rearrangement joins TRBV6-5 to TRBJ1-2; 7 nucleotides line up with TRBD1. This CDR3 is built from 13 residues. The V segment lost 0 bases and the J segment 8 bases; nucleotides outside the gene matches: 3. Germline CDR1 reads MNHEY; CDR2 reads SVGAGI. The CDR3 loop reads CASSYSTGKGYTF. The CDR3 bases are TGTGCCAGCAGTTACTCGACAGGGAAAGGCTACACCTTC.

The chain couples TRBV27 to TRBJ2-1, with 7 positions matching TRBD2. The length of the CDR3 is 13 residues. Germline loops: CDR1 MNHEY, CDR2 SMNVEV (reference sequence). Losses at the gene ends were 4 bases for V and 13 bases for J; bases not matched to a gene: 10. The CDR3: CASSSGGAGRQFF. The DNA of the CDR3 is TGTGCCAGCAGTTCCGGGGGAGCGGGGCGACAGTTCTTC.

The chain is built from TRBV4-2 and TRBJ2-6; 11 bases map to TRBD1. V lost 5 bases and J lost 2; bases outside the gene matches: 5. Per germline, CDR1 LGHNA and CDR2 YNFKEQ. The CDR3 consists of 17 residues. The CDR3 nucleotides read TGTGCCAGCAGCGGTGGACAGGGGGCAGCTGGGGCCAACGTCCTGACTTTC. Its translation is CASSGGQGAAGANVLTF.

The DNA of the CDR3 is TGTGCCAGCAGCGAACAGGGGTTTGGCTATGGCTACACCTTC. It translates to CASSEQGFGYGYTF. The chain links TRBV6-4 to TRBJ1-2, with 7 bases matching TRBD1. Germline assignment: CDR1 MRHNA and CDR2 SNTAGT. Losses at the gene ends were 6 bases for V and 4 bases for J; bases not matched to a gene: 8. The CDR3 is 14 residues long.

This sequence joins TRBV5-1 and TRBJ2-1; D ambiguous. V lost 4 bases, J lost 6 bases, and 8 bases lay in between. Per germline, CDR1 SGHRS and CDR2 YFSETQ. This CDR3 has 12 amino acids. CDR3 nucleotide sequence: TGCGCCAGCAGCCCTGAGCTCAATGAGCAGTTCTTC. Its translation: CASSPELNEQFF.

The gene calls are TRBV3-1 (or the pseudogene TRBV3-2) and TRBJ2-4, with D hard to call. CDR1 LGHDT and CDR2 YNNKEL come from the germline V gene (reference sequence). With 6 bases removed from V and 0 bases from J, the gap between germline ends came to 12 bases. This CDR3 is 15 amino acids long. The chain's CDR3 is CASSPTSVAKNIQYF. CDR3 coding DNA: TGTGCCAGCAGTCCTACGTCTGTAGCCAAAAACATTCAGTACTTC.

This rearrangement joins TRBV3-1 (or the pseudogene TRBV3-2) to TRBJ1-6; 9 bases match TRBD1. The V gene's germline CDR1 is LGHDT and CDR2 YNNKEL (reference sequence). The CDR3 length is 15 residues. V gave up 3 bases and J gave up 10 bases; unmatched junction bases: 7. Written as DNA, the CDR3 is TGTGCCAGCAGCCACGATGGGACAGGGCAATCACCCCTCCACTTT. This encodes CASSHDGTGQSPLHF.

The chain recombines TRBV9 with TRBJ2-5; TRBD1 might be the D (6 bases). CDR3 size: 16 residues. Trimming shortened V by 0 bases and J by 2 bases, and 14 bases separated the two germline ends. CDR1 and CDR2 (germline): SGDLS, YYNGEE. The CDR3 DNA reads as TGTGCCAGCAGCGTAGAGCCAGGGGCCTATCAAGAGACCCAGTACTTC. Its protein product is CASSVEPGAYQETQYF.

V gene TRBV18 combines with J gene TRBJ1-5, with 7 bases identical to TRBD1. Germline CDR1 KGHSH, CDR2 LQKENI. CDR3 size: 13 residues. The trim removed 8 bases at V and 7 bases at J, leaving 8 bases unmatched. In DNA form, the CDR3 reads TGTGCCAGCACAACAGGGGAAGGACAGCCCCAGCATTTT. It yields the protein CASTTGEGQPQHF.

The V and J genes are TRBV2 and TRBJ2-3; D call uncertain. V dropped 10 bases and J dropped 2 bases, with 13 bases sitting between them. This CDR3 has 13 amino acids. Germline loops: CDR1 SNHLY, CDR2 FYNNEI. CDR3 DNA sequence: TGTGCCAACATGCGGCGTTACACAGATACGCAGTATTTT. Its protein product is CANMRRYTDTQYF.

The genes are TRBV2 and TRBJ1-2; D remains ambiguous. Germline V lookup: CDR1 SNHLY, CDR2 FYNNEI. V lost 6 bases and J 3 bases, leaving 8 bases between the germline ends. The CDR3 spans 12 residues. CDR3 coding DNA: TGTGCCAGCAGGGGGAGGGACTATGGCTACACCTTC. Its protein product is CASRGRDYGYTF.

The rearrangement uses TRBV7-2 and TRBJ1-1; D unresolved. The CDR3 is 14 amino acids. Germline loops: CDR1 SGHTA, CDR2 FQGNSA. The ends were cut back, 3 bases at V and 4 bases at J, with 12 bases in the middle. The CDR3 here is CASSFGRGITEAFF. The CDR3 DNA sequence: TGTGCCAGCAGCTTCGGACGGGGAATCACTGAAGCTTTCTTT.

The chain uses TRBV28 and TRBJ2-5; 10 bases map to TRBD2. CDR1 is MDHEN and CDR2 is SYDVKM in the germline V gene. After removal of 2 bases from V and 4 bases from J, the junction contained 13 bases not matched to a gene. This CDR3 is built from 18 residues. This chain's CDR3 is CASSLSPSGGAGRETQYF. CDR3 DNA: TGTGCCAGCAGTTTAAGCCCCAGCGGGGGGGCGGGTCGAGAGACCCAGTACTTC. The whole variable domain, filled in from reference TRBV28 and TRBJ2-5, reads DVKVTQSSRYLVKRTGEKVFLECVQDMDHENMFWYRQDPGLGLRLIYFSYDVKMKEKGDIPEGYSVSREKKERFSLILESASTNQTSMYLCASSLSPSGGAGRETQYFGPGTRLLVL.

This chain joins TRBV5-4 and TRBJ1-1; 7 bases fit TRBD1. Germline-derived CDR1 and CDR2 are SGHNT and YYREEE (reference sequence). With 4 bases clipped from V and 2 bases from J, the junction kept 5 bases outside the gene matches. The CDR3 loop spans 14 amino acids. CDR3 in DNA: TGTGCCAGCAGCGTCCGGGACAGAAACACTGAAGCTTTCTTT. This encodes CASSVRDRNTEAFF.

The CDR3 loop reads CASSEALRGGYTF. The DNA of the CDR3 is TGTGCCAGCAGTGAAGCGCTTAGGGGAGGCTACACCTTC. The chain has TRBV2 and TRBJ1-2; the D gene is possibly TRBD1 (5 bases). Trimming left V 0 bases short and J 8 bases short, with 10 bases between. CDR1 SNHLY and CDR2 FYNNEI come from the germline V gene. This CDR3 is built from 13 residues.

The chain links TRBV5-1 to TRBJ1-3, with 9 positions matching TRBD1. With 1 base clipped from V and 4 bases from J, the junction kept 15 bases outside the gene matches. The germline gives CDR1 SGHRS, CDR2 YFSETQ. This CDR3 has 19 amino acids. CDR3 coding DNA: TGCGCCAGCAGCTTGTCGGTTTCGGACAGGGGATTGAGCGGAAACACCATATATTTT. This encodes CASSLSVSDRGLSGNTIYF.

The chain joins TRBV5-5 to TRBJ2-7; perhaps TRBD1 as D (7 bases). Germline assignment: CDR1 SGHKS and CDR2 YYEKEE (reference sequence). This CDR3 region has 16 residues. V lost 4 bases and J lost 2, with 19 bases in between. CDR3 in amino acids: CASSGNAGTEAYEQYF. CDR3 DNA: TGTGCCAGCAGCGGGAACGCGGGGACAGAAGCCTACGAGCAGTACTTC. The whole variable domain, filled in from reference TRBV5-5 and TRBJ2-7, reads DAGVTQSPTHLIKTRGQQVTLRCSPISGHKSVSWYQQVLGQGPQFIFQYYEKEERGRGNFPDRFSARQFPNYSSELNVNALLLGDSALYLCASSGNAGTEAYEQYFGPGTRLTVT.

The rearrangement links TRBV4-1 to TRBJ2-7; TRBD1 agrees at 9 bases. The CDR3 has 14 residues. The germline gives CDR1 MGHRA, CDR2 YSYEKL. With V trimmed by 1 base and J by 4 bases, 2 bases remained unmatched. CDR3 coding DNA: TGCGCCAGCAGCCAAGTACAGGGGGCATACGAGCAGTACTTC. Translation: CASSQVQGAYEQYF.

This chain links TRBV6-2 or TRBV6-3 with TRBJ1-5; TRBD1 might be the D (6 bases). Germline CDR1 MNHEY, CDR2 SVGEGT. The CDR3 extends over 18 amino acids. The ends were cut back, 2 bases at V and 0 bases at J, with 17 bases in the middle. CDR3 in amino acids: CASSYRTGQPNSNQPQHF. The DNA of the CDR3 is TGTGCCAGCAGTTACAGGACTGGACAGCCGAATAGCAATCAGCCCCAGCATTTT.

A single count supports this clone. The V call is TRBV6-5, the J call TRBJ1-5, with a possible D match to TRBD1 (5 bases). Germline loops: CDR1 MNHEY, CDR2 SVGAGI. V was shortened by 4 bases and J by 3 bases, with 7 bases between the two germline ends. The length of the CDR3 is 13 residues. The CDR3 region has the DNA TGTGCCAGCAGTTCCAGGGCCAATCAGCCCCAGCATTTT. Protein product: CASSSRANQPQHF.